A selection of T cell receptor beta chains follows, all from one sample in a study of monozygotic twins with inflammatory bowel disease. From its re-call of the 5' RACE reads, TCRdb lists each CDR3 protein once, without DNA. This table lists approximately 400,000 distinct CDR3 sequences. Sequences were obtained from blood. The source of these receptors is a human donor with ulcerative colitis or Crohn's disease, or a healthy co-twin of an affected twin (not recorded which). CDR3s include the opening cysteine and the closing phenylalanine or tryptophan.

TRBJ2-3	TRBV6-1	CASRRTSGRDTQYF
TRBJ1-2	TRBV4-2	CASSQGPLGGYTF
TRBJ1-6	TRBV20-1	CSAGRDSLYSPLHF
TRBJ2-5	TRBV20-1	CSARGGVWGSETQYF
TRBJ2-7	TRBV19	CATRYGYEQYF
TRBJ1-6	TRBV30	CAWSVIRGNSPLHF
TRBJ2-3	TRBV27	CASSLRTGGEAGRSHTQYF
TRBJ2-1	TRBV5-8	CASTSTGNWDNEQFF
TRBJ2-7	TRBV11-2	CASSFPHKGIYEQYF
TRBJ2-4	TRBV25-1	CASSESGLGAKNIQYF
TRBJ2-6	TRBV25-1	CASSGAGAGANVLTF
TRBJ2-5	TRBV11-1	CASSLNSHPRATQETQYF
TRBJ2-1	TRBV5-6	CASSLPGSSEQFF
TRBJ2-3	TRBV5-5	CASSHGTSGTDTQYF
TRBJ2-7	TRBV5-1	CASSTGNYEQYF
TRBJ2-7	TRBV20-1	CSAIPPTSGSYEQYF
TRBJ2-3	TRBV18	CASSLYSGTRSTDTQYF
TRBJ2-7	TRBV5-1	CASSLQPGQASYEQYF
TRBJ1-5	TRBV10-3	CASGVIEGGGQPQHF
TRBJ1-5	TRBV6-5	CASSYREHQPQHF
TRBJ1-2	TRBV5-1	CASSLDEGASGYTF
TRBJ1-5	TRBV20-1	CSALDIFPKVDNQPQHF
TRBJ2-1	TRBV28	CASSGWGLAGINNEQFF
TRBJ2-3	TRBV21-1	CASSNRTGTDTQYF
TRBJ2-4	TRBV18	CASSTSGPWDIQYF
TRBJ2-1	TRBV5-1	CASSLQSNNEQFF
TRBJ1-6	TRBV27	CASSPRTDFNSPLHF
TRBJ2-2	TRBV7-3	CASSLNVGKTYTGELFF
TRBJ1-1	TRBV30	CAWSLRSGILNTEAFF
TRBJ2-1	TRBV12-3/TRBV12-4	CASSFVGNEQFF
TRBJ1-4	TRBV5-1	CASSLRTLGGKLFF
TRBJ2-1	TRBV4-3	CASSQEPARTSSYNEQFF
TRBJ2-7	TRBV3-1	CASSQDAYSYEQYF
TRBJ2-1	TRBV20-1	CSAPTSGSSYNEQFF
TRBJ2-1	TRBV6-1	CASGRIGLAGLDEQFF
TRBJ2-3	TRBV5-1	CASSLARANTDTQYF
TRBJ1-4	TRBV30	CAWSGTGGEEKLFF
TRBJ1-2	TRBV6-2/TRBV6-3	CASSYRMYGYTF
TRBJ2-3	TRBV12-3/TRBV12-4	CASNTRGAPSTDTQYF
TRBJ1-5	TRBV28	CASSRDRGNQPQHF
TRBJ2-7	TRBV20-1	CSAGQGAREQYF
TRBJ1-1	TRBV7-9	CASSLTGGGDTEAFF
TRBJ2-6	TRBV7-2	CASSRWSQSSGANVLTF